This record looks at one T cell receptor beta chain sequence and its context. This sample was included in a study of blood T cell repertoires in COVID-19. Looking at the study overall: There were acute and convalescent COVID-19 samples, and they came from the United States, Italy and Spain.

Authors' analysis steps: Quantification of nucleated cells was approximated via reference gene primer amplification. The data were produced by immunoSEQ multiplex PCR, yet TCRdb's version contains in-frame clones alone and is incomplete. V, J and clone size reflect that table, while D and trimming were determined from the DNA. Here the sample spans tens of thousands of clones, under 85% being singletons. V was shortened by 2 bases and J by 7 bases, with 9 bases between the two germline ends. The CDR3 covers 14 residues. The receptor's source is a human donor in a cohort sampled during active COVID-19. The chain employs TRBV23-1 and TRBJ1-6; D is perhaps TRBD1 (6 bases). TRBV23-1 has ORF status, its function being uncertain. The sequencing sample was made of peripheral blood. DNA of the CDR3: TGCGCCAGCAGTCAACCCGGGACAAATTCACCCCTCCACTTT. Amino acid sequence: CASSQPGTNSPLHF.